This T cell receptor beta chain was identified in a study of shared clonotypes between healthy human individuals. The table came from immunoSEQ multiplex PCR; TCRdb's copy has only in-frame clones and leaves some out. The table has around 2,000,000 clones, 95% seen once; the top ten hold about 0.13%. This sequence was found in a man between 18 and 35 years old in good health. The sample taken for sequencing was naive CD4+ T cells sorted from blood. The subset denotes: CD45RA+ positively selected.

The CDR3 loop is CASSVGLAGGGTDTQYF. The CDR3 nucleotides are TGTGCCAGCAGCGTAGGGCTAGCGGGAGGTGGAACAGATACGCAGTATTTT. This chain uses TRBV9 with TRBJ2-3, with 11 bases lining up with TRBD2. Losses at the gene ends were 0 bases for V and 3 bases for J; bases not matched to a gene: 6. The CDR3 consists of 17 residues. Germline V lookup: CDR1 SGDLS, CDR2 YYNGEE.